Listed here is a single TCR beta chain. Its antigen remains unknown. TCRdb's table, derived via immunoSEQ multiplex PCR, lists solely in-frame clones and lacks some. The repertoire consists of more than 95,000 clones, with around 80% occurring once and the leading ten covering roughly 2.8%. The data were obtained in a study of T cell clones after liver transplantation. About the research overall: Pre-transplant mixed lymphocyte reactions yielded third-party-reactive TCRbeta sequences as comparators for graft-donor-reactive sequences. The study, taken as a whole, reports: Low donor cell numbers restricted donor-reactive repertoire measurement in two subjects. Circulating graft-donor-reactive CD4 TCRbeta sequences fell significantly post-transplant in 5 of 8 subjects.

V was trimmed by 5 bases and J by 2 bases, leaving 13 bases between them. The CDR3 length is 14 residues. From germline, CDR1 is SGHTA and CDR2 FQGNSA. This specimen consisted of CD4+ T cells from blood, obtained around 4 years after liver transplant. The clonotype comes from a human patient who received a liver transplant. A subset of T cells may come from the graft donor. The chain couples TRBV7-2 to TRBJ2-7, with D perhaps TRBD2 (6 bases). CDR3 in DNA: TGTGCCAGCAGCCGGGACTCCCAAGCCTACGAGCAGTACTTC. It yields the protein CASSRDSQAYEQYF.